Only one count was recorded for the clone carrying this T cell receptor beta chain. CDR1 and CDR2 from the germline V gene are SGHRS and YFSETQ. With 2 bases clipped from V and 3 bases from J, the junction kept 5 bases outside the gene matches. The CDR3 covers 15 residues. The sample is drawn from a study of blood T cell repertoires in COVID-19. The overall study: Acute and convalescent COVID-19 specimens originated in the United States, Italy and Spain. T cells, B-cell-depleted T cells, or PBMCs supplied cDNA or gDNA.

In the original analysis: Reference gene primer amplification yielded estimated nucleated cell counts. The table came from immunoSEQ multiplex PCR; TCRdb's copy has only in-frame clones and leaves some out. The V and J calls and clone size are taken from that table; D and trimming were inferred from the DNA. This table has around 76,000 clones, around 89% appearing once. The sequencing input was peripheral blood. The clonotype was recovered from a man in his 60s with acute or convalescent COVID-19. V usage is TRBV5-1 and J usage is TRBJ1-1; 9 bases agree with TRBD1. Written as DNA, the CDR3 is TGCGCCAGCAGCTTCCACAGGGGGCAGTACACTGAAGCTTTCTTT. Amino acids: CASSFHRGQYTEAFF.